A selection of T cell receptor beta chains follows, all from one sample in a study of T cell responses to AZD1222 COVID-19 vaccine. Some clones are missing from TCRdb's copy, which holds only in-frame ones; the method was immunoSEQ multiplex PCR. The sample consists of 140,000 or so clones, about 90% of them appearing once. The starting material was peripheral blood, obtained 28 days after the second dose of the MenACWY control vaccine. Receptor source: an adult who received the MenACWY meningococcal vaccine as a control. CDR3s include the opening cysteine and the closing phenylalanine or tryptophan. A D gene is named only where the DNA matches it firmly. Expanded clones are given a class, and other clones once, few, many or no size at all.

j_call,d_call,v_call,clone_size,cdr3_nt,cdr3_aa
TRBJ2-7,.,TRBV19,.,TGTGCCAGTAGTTCCGCTGCTGGGAACGAGCAGTACTTC,CASSSAAGNEQYF
TRBJ1-1,.,TRBV12-3/TRBV12-4,.,TGTGCCAGCAGTCAGAGACAGAACACTGAAGCTTTCTTT,CASSQRQNTEAFF
TRBJ2-5,TRBD2,TRBV7-2,.,TGTGCCAGCAGCCCCCAGATAATTAGCGGGGGCCCCCTCAAAGAGACCCAGTACTTC,CASSPQIISGGPLKETQYF
TRBJ1-4,.,TRBV5-6,.,TGTGCCAGCAGCGTGGGACCCCCTAAGGGAAAACTGTTTTTT,CASSVGPPKGKLFF
TRBJ1-2,TRBD1,TRBV5-1,.,TGCGCCAGCACCGGGACAGGGAACTATGGCTACACCTTC,CASTGTGNYGYTF
TRBJ2-6,.,TRBV4-3,.,TGCGCCAGCAGCCAAGTTCTGTCCGGGGCCAACGTCCTGACTTTC,CASSQVLSGANVLTF
TRBJ2-7,.,TRBV10-1,.,TGCGCCAGGGGTGGGACAAGCTCCTACGAGCAGTACTTC,CARGGTSSYEQYF
TRBJ1-4,TRBD1,TRBV28,.,TGTGCCAGCAGTTTAATAGGGACAGGGGTGGGTGAAAAACTGTTTTTT,CASSLIGTGVGEKLFF
TRBJ1-2,.,TRBV10-2,.,TGCGCCAGCTCGGAACGGGGGATAGAGTATGGCTACACCTTC,CASSERGIEYGYTF
TRBJ2-2,.,TRBV7-3,.,TGTGCCCTGGAGGGCGGAAGAAACACCGGGGAGCTGTTTTTT,CALEGGRNTGELFF
TRBJ2-5,.,TRBV13,once,TGTGCCAGCAGCTTATTGGCGGATACCAAGTCGGAGACCCAGTACTTC,CASSLLADTKSETQYF
TRBJ2-1,TRBD1,TRBV19,.,TGTGCCAGTAGGCGTGGGACAGGGGGCATTTATGAGCAGTTCTTC,CASRRGTGGIYEQFF
TRBJ1-3,.,TRBV30,.,TGTGCCTGGAGTACCCTCCCTGGCTCTGGAAACACCATATATTTT,CAWSTLPGSGNTIYF
TRBJ1-1,.,TRBV9,.,TGTGCCAGCAGCGTAGATTTAGGGACTGAAGCTTTCTTT,CASSVDLGTEAFF
TRBJ2-3,TRBD2,TRBV27,.,TGTGCCAGCAGTTTTTTAGGACTAGCGATCCAAGATACGCAGTATTTT,CASSFLGLAIQDTQYF
TRBJ2-7,TRBD1,TRBV7-2,once,TGTGCCAGCAGCTTGCCACAGGGGACCCCCCGGGAGCAGTACTTC,CASSLPQGTPREQYF
TRBJ2-1,.,TRBV5-6,.,TGTGCCAGCACTCCCGTGGGGTTCAATGAGCAGTTCTTC,CASTPVGFNEQFF
TRBJ1-1,.,TRBV13,.,TGTGCCAGCAGCTTAGACGCGGAGGACACTGAAGCTTTCTTT,CASSLDAEDTEAFF
TRBJ2-7,.,TRBV5-4,.,TGTGCCAGCAGCTTGGAATTCGCCTACGAGCAGTACTTC,CASSLEFAYEQYF
TRBJ1-1,.,TRBV7-2,.,TGTGCCAGCAGCTTTGACCTGAACACTGAAGCTTTCTTT,CASSFDLNTEAFF
TRBJ1-1,TRBD1,TRBV6-4,.,TGTGCCAGCAGTGTTCAGGGGGGCACTGAAGCTTTCTTT,CASSVQGGTEAFF
TRBJ2-2,TRBD1,TRBV15,.,TGTGCCACCAGCAGAGATAGGGGGCACGGGGAGCTGTTTTTT,CATSRDRGHGELFF
TRBJ1-6,.,TRBV5-4,.,TGTGCCAGCATGAGAACAGAATCAAATTCACCCCTCCACTTT,CASMRTESNSPLHF
TRBJ1-1,.,TRBV9,once,TGTGCCAGCAGCCCGCGATCGTCCTTAAACACTGAAGCTTTCTTT,CASSPRSSLNTEAFF
TRBJ1-2,.,TRBV28,.,TGTGCCAGCAGTTCCACTGATCGTATAGGGGGTTTGACCTTC,CASSSTDRIGGLTF
TRBJ2-1,.,TRBV28,.,TGTGCCAGCAGTTTATGGACAGGAGAAGACAATGAGCAGTTCTTC,CASSLWTGEDNEQFF
TRBJ1-5,TRBD1,TRBV28,.,TGTGCCAGCACCCAGGGACAGACTAGCAATCAGCCCCAGCATTTT,CASTQGQTSNQPQHF
TRBJ2-3,.,TRBV7-7,.,TGTGCTAGTTCGGCCACCCCGGTGGATACGCAGTATTTT,CASSATPVDTQYF
TRBJ1-1,.,TRBV7-8,.,TGTGCCAGCAGCTTGGAGGCTCGGAACACTGAAGCTTTCTTT,CASSLEARNTEAFF
TRBJ1-6,.,TRBV7-9,.,TGTGCCAGCAGCTTAAGTTACGGACCCCTCCACTTT,CASSLSYGPLHF
TRBJ2-1,.,TRBV5-1,once,TGCGCCAGCAGCTTGGTGGCGGACTCCTACAATGAGCAGTTCTTC,CASSLVADSYNEQFF
TRBJ1-5,TRBD1,TRBV7-6,.,TGTGCCAGCAGCGGGGGACAGGGGTTAGAAAGTCAGCCCCAGCATTTT,CASSGGQGLESQPQHF
TRBJ2-5,.,TRBV16,.,TGTGCCAGCAGTTTCGAGGGGCGAGAGACCCAGTACTTC,CASSFEGRETQYF
TRBJ1-4,TRBD1,TRBV5-1,once,TGCGCCAGCAGCTTCGTCGGGACAGGGAGCGAAAAACTGTTTTTT,CASSFVGTGSEKLFF
TRBJ2-1,.,TRBV7-9,many,TGTGCCAGCAGCTTAGAACGGGACTGGATCAATGAGCAGTTCTTC,CASSLERDWINEQFF
TRBJ1-4,TRBD1,TRBV3-1/TRBV3-2,.,TGTGCCAGCAGCCAAGACAGGGGGTCTAATGAAAAACTGTTTTTT,CASSQDRGSNEKLFF
TRBJ1-5,TRBD1,TRBV3-1/TRBV3-2,.,TGTGCCAGCAGCCACGACAGGGGGCTTCAGCCCCAGCATTTT,CASSHDRGLQPQHF
TRBJ2-3,.,TRBV2,.,TGTGCCAGCATCAGTTCCACAGATACGCAGTATTTT,CASISSTDTQYF
TRBJ2-7,TRBD2,TRBV24-1,.,TGTGCCACCAGCCACGGGACTAGCGGGGGGACCACCTACGAGCAGTACTTC,CATSHGTSGGTTYEQYF
TRBJ2-3,.,TRBV7-2,once,TGTGCCAGCAGCTTAGAGTACAGCACAGATACGCAGTATTTT,CASSLEYSTDTQYF
TRBJ2-5,.,TRBV5-3,.,TGTGCCAGAAGCTTGATACGGGACCAAGAGACCCAGTACTTC,CARSLIRDQETQYF
TRBJ1-2,TRBD1,TRBV7-3,.,TGTGCCAGCAGCCCTACAGGGGCTCGCGGTGGCTACACCTTC,CASSPTGARGGYTF
TRBJ2-3,TRBD2,TRBV28,.,TGTGCCAGCAGGGTACCTAGCGGTTCTAGCACAGATACGCAGTATTTT,CASRVPSGSSTDTQYF
TRBJ2-1,.,TRBV7-2,.,TGTGCCAGCAGTCCCTTAGGTGCGTCATACAATGAGCAGTTCTTC,CASSPLGASYNEQFF
TRBJ2-1,.,TRBV5-1,.,TGCGCCAGCAGCCGCACCGGGACCTCATTACATAATGAGCAGTTCTTC,CASSRTGTSLHNEQFF
TRBJ1-4,.,TRBV2,.,TGTGCCAGCAGTAGAATTACTGCAACTAATGAAAAACTGTTTTTT,CASSRITATNEKLFF
TRBJ2-1,.,TRBV3-1/TRBV3-2,.,TGTGCCAGCAGCCAAGGGCAGTGCCGGGATCTGTTCTACAATGAGCAGTTCTTC,CASSQGQCRDLFYNEQFF
TRBJ2-7,.,TRBV30,.,TGTGCCTGGAAATTAGCCGGAACCTACGAGCAGTACTTC,CAWKLAGTYEQYF